This T cell receptor (beta chain) was identified during a study of shared clonotypes between healthy human individuals. Study findings and constraints: Deeper or shallower sequencing was expected to change how clonotypes are shared among donors.

The assay was run at deep level. Some clones are missing from TCRdb's copy, which holds only in-frame ones; the method was immunoSEQ multiplex PCR. This sample has millions of clones, with roughly 95% found just once. The V gene's germline CDR1 is SGHDT and CDR2 YYEEEE. V lost 0 bases and J lost 3, with 10 bases in between. This CDR3 region has 14 residues. This clone showed up just once. What it recognizes is unknown. Positively selected for CCR7, the CD45RO-negative cells used as naive CD8 cells excluded terminally differentiated effector memory CD45RA+ cells. The sequencing input was naive CD8+ T cells sorted from blood. The chain combines TRBV5-6 with TRBJ2-7; D ambiguous. The receptor comes from a man younger than 30 in good health. The CDR3 reads CASSLASIVYEQYF. DNA for the CDR3: TGTGCCAGCAGCTTGGCCAGTATAGTCTACGAGCAGTACTTC. The full variable domain, completed using reference TRBV5-6 and TRBJ2-7, is DAGVTQSPTHLIKTRGQQVTLRCSPKSGHDTVSWYQQALGQGPQFIFQYYEEEERQRGNFPDRFSGHQFPNYSSELNVNALLLGDSALYLCASSLASIVYEQYFGPGTRLTVT.